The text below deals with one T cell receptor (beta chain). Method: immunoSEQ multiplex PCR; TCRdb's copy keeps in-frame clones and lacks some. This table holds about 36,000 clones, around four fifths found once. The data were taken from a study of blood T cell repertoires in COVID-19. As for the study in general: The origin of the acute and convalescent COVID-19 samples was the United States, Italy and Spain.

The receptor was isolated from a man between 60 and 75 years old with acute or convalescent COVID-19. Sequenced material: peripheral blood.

The chain's CDR3 is CAISESGGGAEQYF. In nucleotides, the CDR3 is TGTGCCATCAGTGAGTCCGGAGGGGGCGCCGAGCAGTACTTC. The genes are TRBV10-3 and TRBJ2-7, with TRBD1 as a possible D gene (7 bases). The V and J ends lost 0 bases and 6 bases respectively, with 12 bases between them. CDR3 size: 14 residues. Germline CDR1 is ENHRY and CDR2 is SYGVKD.